The 21 T cell receptor beta chains below were found in one sample sequenced in a study of blood T cell repertoires in COVID-19. Libraries were prepared by immunoSEQ multiplex PCR; TCRdb keeps only in-frame clonotypes and omits some of them. The sample has approximately 300,000 clones; approximately 86% are singletons. The sequencing input was PBMCs or T cells enriched from blood (not recorded which). These TCRs come from a woman aged 18-29 years who had recovered from COVID-19.

The V and J genes are TRBV12-3 or TRBV12-4 and TRBJ2-5; perhaps TRBD1 as D (7 bases). V lost 6 bases and J lost 2, with 10 bases in between. The CDR3 is 13 residues long. As DNA, the CDR3 is TGTGCCAGCAGGCCAGGGGGGCAAGAGACCCAGTACTTC. This sequence encodes CASRPGGQETQYF.

On this clone: The same CDR3 also results from other DNA sequences found in this sample. This chain connects TRBV28 to TRBJ2-2, with TRBD1 identical over 7 bases. Germline loops: CDR1 MDHEN, CDR2 SYDVKM. CDR3 length: 15 residues. The junction had 8 bases not matched to a gene; V was cut back by 6 bases and J by 4 bases. The CDR3 DNA sequence: TGTGCCAGCAGCCGACGGACAGGAGGCACCGGGGAGCTGTTTTTT. This codes for CASSRRTGGTGELFF. The full variable domain, in which reference TRBV28 and TRBJ2-2 provide the parts outside the CDR3, is DVKVTQSSRYLVKRTGEKVFLECVQDMDHENMFWYRQDPGLGLRLIYFSYDVKMKEKGDIPEGYSVSREKKERFSLILESASTNQTSMYLCASSRRTGGTGELFFGEGSRLTVL.

The chain employs TRBV4-3 and TRBJ1-1, with D uncertain. The CDR3 consists of 14 residues. The V and J ends lost 1 base and 1 base respectively, with 7 bases between them. The germline V gene encodes CDR1 LGHNA and CDR2 YSLEER. CDR3 nucleotides: TGCGCCAGCAGCCAAGTCTATGAGAACACTGAAGCTTTCTTT. Translating it yields CASSQVYENTEAFF.

This clone was observed a single time. The chain is built from TRBV30 and TRBJ1-4; TRBD1 matches 10 bases. Germline trimming cut 3 bases from V and 10 bases from J; bases unmatched to any gene: 8. CDR3 size: 14 residues. Germline V lookup: CDR1 GTSNPN, CDR2 SVGIG (reference sequence). CDR3: CAWSPGQGRGKLFF. Written as DNA, the CDR3 is TGTGCCTGGAGCCCGGGACAGGGGAGAGGAAAACTGTTTTTT.

The chain recombines TRBV5-1 with TRBJ2-1; 8 bases line up with TRBD2. J lost 4 bases, V lost 0 bases, and 3 bases had no gene match. CDR3 length: 15 residues. Germline assignment: CDR1 SGHRS and CDR2 YFSETQ. The chain's CDR3 is CASSLDGRGYNEQFF. For the CDR3, the DNA is TGCGCCAGCAGCTTGGACGGGAGGGGTTACAATGAGCAGTTCTTC. The full variable domain, in which reference TRBV5-1 and TRBJ2-1 provide the parts outside the CDR3, is KAGVTQTPRYLIKTRGQQVTLSCSPISGHRSVSWYQQTPGQGLQFLFEYFSETQRNKGNFPGRFSGRQFSNSRSEMNVSTLELGDSALYLCASSLDGRGYNEQFFGPGTRLTVL.

The V call is TRBV30, the J call TRBJ1-5; D remains unclear. There are 14 residues in the CDR3. Germline V gene sequence: CDR1 GTSNPN, CDR2 SVGIG (reference sequence). V dropped 1 base and J dropped 11 bases, with 18 bases sitting between them. The CDR3 here is CAWSGSVGGTAQHF. As DNA, the CDR3 is TGTGCCTGGAGTGGAAGCGTTGGTGGCACGGCCCAGCATTTT.

The genes are TRBV7-8 and TRBJ2-3; 8 nucleotides line up with TRBD2. Per germline, CDR1 SGHVS and CDR2 FQNEAQ. The CDR3 is 16 amino acids. The V gene end was trimmed by 5 bases and the J gene end by 0 bases; junction bases not matched to a gene: 7. This chain's CDR3 is CASSLIAGWSTDTQYF. For the CDR3, the DNA is TGTGCCAGCAGCCTAATAGCGGGGTGGAGCACAGATACGCAGTATTTT.

The chain is built from TRBV6-4 and TRBJ1-5; D not certain. The V end was cut by 3 bases, the J end by 5 bases, with 11 bases between. The V gene's germline CDR1 is MRHNA and CDR2 SNTAGT. The CDR3 extends over 14 amino acids. The CDR3 loop reads CASSESGGYQPQHF. The CDR3 DNA reads TGTGCCAGCAGTGAATCGGGTGGGTATCAGCCCCAGCATTTT.

The V call is TRBV10-3, the J call TRBJ2-5; D is perhaps TRBD1 (6 bases). The V gene's germline CDR1 is ENHRY and CDR2 SYGVKD. The V end lost 2 bases, the J end lost 5 bases, and 9 bases lay between the germline ends. The CDR3 is 13 residues long. CDR3 region: CAISETGQETQYF. The DNA of the CDR3 is TGTGCCATCAGTGAGACAGGGCAGGAGACCCAGTACTTC.

The chain combines TRBV3-1 (or the pseudogene TRBV3-2) with TRBJ2-5, with D hard to call. Germline lookup yields CDR1 LGHDT and CDR2 YNNKEL (reference sequence). V was shortened by 0 bases and J by 5 bases, with 10 bases between the two germline ends. This CDR3 has 14 amino acids. The CDR3 sequence: CASSQDTAGETQYF. The CDR3 DNA sequence: TGTGCCAGCAGCCAAGATACAGCCGGCGAGACCCAGTACTTC.

The rearrangement joins TRBV5-1 to TRBJ2-7; 12 bases line up with TRBD2. Looked up from germline, CDR1 is SGHRS and CDR2 is YFSETQ. The CDR3 spans 17 residues. The junction had 10 bases not matched to a gene; V was cut back by 1 base and J by 5 bases. The CDR3 region has the DNA TGCGCCAGCAGCTTGCGACTAGCGGGAGACGCCGGGGACGAGCAGTACTTC. Its translation is CASSLRLAGDAGDEQYF.

This chain uses TRBV2 with TRBJ1-1, with a possible D match to TRBD1 (5 bases). This CDR3 contains 13 residues. Germline V gene sequence: CDR1 SNHLY, CDR2 FYNNEI. V gave up 5 bases and J gave up 11 bases, with 18 bases separating them. The CDR3 region has the DNA TGTGCCAGCAGTCAACCCGGAAGCAAGGGGGCTTTCTTT. Translation: CASSQPGSKGAFF.

The rearrangement joins TRBV19 to TRBJ1-1; D is unresolved. The CDR3 has 13 amino acids. Trimming stripped 7 bases from V and 2 bases from J, with 11 bases between. Germline V gene data show CDR1 as LNHDA and CDR2 as SQIVND (reference sequence). The CDR3 here is CASKAGPNTEAFF. The CDR3 bases are TGTGCCAGTAAGGCGGGCCCAAACACTGAAGCTTTCTTT.

The chain recombines TRBV2 with TRBJ1-6; tentative D call: TRBD1 (5 bases). Between the trimmed V and J ends, which lost 3 bases and 14 bases, there was a span of 14 bases. This CDR3 is built from 13 residues. CDR1 SNHLY and CDR2 FYNNEI come from the germline V gene. The CDR3 sequence: CASSDSSVGALHF. The CDR3, as DNA: TGTGCCAGCAGTGACTCCTCCGTAGGGGCCCTCCACTTT.

The chain couples TRBV6-6 to TRBJ2-3; D unresolved. V shed 5 bases and J shed 1 base, with 19 bases lying between them. Germline CDR1 is MNHNY and CDR2 is SVGAGI (reference sequence). This CDR3 spans 17 amino acids. The CDR3 sequence: CASSRTVGAERTDTQYF. The DNA for the CDR3 is TGTGCCAGCAGTCGGACGGTGGGTGCGGAACGCACAGATACGCAGTATTTT.

The V call is TRBV6-6, the J call TRBJ1-2; D is unclear. This CDR3 spans 13 amino acids. V was clipped by 5 bases and J by 0 bases, with 7 bases between them. Germline V CDR1 and CDR2: MNHNY, SVGAGI (reference sequence). CDR3 DNA: TGTGCCAGCAGTCCGGGTACTAACTATGGCTACACCTTC. Protein: CASSPGTNYGYTF.

The chain is built from TRBV28 and TRBJ2-1; TRBD1 matches 9 bases. Trimming removed 4 bases from V and 3 bases from J; junction bases left unmatched: 7. The germline V gene has CDR1 MDHEN and CDR2 SYDVKM. The CDR3 consists of 16 residues. The CDR3 here is CASSSGQGSLYNEQFF. The CDR3 nucleotides read TGTGCCAGCAGTTCAGGACAGGGGTCACTCTACAATGAGCAGTTCTTC.

This chain joins TRBV5-4 and TRBJ2-7; D possibly corresponds to TRBD1 (6 bases). Per the germline V gene, CDR1 is SGHNT and CDR2 is YYREEE (reference sequence). V was pared by 3 bases and J by 2 bases, with 15 bases between. CDR3 size: 15 residues. This CDR3 reads CASSSPGRTAYEQYF. CDR3 nucleotide sequence: TGTGCCAGCAGCTCACCGGGACGGACAGCCTACGAGCAGTACTTC. The variable domain in full, with the rest retrieved from reference TRBV5-4 and TRBJ2-7, is ETGVTQSPTHLIKTRGQQVTLRCSSQSGHNTVSWYQQALGQGPQFIFQYYREEENGRGNFPPRFSGLQFPNYSSELNVNALELDDSALYLCASSSPGRTAYEQYFGPGTRLTVT.

This clone has a single count. The chain uses TRBV7-9 and TRBJ2-2; D is unresolved. The ends were cut back, 6 bases at V and 7 bases at J, with 6 bases in the middle. CDR3 size: 11 residues. The V gene's germline CDR1 is SEHNR and CDR2 FQNEAQ (reference sequence). In DNA form, the CDR3 reads TGTGCCAGCAGATACTACGGGGAGCTGTTTTTT. Translated: CASRYYGELFF.

This clone was seen a single time. The chain uses TRBV19 and TRBJ2-7; D remains unclear. The CDR3 extends over 16 amino acids. The germline gives CDR1 LNHDA, CDR2 SQIVND (reference sequence). Trimming pared 5 bases from V and 2 bases from J, leaving 19 bases between. CDR3 in amino acids: CASSQPRILGPYEQYF. CDR3 nucleotide sequence: TGTGCCAGTAGTCAACCCAGGATCCTTGGCCCCTACGAGCAGTACTTC.

The chain combines TRBV10-1 with TRBJ1-1; a possible D gene is TRBD1 (6 bases). The V gene's germline CDR1 is WNHNN and CDR2 SYGVQD (reference sequence). This CDR3 region has 17 residues. Trimming cost V 8 bases and J 1 base, with 23 bases left between them. The CDR3 bases are TGCGCCAGCCCCCCCACAGGGAGGGATGTCAGGAACACTGAAGCTTTCTTT. Translation gives CASPPTGRDVRNTEAFF.